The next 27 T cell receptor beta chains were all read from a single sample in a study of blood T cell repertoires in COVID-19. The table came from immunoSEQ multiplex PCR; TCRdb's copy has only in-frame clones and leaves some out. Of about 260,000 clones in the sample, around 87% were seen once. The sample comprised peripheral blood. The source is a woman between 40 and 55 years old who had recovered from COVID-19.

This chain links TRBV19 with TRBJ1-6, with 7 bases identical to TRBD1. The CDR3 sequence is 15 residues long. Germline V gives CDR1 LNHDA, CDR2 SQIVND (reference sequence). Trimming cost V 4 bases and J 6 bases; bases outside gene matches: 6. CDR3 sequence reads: CASSTRGTVNSPLHF. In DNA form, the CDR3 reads TGTGCCAGTAGTACCCGCGGGACAGTTAATTCACCCCTCCACTTT.

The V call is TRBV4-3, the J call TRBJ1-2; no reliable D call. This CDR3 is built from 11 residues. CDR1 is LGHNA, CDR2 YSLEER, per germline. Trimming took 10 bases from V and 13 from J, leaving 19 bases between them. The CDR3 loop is CATSTRAYFTF. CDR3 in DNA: TGCGCCACGTCCACGAGGGCTTACTTCACCTTC.

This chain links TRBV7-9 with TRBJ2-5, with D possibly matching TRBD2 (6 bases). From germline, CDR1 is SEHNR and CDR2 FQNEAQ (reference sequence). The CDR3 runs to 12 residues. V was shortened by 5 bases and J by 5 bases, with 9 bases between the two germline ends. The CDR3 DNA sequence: TGTGCCAGCAGCCGTGCGGGGGAGACCCAGTACTTC. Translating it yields CASSRAGETQYF. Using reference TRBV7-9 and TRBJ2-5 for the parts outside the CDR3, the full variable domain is DTGVSQNPRHKITKRGQNVTFRCDPISEHNRLYWYRQTLGQGPEFLTYFQNEAQLEKSRLLSDRFSAERPKGSFSTLEIQRTEQGDSAMYLCASSRAGETQYFGPGTRLLVL.

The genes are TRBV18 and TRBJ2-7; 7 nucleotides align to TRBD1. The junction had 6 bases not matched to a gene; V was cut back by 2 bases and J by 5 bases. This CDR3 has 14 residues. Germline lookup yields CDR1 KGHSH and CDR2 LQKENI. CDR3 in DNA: TGTGCCAGCTCACCATTCAAGGGGGCAGACGAGCAGTACTTC. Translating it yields CASSPFKGADEQYF.

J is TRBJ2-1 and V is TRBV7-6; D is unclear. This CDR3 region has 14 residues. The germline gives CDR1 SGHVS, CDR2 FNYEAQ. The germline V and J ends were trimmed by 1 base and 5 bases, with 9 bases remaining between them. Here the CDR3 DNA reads TGTGCCAGCAGCTTAGTGTATAGAAACAATGAGCAGTTCTTC. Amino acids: CASSLVYRNNEQFF.

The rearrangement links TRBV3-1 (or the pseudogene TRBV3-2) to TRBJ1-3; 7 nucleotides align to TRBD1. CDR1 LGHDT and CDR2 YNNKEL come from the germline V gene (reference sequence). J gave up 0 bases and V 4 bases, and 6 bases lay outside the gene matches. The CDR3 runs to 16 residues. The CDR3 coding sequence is TGTGCCAGCAGCCTCGGACAGGTCTACTCTGGAAACACCATATATTTT. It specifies CASSLGQVYSGNTIYF.

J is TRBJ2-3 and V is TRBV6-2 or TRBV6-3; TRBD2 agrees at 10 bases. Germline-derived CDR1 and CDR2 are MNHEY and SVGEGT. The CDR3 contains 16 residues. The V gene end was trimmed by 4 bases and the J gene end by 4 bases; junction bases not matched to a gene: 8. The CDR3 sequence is CASSFLAGGPPDTQYF. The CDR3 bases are TGTGCCAGCAGTTTTTTAGCGGGGGGCCCCCCAGATACGCAGTATTTT.

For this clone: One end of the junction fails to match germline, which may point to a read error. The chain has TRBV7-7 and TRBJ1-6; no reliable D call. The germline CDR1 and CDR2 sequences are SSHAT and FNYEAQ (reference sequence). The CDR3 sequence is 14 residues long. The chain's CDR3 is CASSATDNNSPLHF. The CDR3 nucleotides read TGTGCTAGCAGCGCCACAGATAATAATTCACCCCTCCACTTT. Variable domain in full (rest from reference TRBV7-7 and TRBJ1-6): GAGVSQSPRYKVTKRGQDVTLRCDPISSHATLYWYQQALGQGPEFLTYFNYEAQPDKSGLPSDRFSAERPEGSISTLTIQRTEQRDSAMYRCASSATDNNSPLHFGNGTRLTVT.

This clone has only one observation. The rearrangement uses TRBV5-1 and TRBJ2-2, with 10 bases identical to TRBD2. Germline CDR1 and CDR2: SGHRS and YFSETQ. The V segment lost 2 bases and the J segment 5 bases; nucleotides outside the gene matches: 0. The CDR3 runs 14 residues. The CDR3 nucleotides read TGCGCCAGCAGCTTACTAGCGGGGACCGGGGAGCTGTTTTTT. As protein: CASSLLAGTGELFF. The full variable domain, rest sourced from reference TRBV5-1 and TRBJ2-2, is KAGVTQTPRYLIKTRGQQVTLSCSPISGHRSVSWYQQTPGQGLQFLFEYFSETQRNKGNFPGRFSGRQFSNSRSEMNVSTLELGDSALYLCASSLLAGTGELFFGEGSRLTVL.

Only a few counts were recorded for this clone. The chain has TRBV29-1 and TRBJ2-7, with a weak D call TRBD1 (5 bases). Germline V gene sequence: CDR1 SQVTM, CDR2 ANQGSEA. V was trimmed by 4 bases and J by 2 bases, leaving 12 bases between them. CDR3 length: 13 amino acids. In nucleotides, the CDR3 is TGCAGCGTTGTGGACACGAGGACCTACGAGCAGTACTTC. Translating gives CSVVDTRTYEQYF.

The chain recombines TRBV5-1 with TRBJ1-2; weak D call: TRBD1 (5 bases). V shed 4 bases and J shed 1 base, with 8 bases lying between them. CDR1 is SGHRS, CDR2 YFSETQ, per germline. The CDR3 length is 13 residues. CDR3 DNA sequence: TGCGCCAGCAGCACGGGGGGTAACTATGGCTACACCTTC. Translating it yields CASSTGGNYGYTF.

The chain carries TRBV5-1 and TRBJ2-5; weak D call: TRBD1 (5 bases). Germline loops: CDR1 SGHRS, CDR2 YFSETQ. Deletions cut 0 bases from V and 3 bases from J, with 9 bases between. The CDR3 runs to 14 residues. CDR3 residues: CASSLAAREETQYF. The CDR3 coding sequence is TGCGCCAGCAGCTTGGCCGCCAGGGAAGAGACCCAGTACTTC.

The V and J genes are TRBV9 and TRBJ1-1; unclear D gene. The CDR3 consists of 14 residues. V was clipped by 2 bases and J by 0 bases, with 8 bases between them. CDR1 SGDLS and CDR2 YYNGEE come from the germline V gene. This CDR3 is CASSVSLLNTEAFF. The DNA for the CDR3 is TGTGCCAGCAGCGTTAGCCTCTTGAACACTGAAGCTTTCTTT.

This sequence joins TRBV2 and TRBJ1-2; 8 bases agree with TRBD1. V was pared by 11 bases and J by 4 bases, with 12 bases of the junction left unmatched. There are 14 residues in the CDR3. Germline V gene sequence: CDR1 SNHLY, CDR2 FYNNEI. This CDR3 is CAEEKTGALYGYTF. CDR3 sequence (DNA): TGTGCCGAAGAGAAGACAGGGGCCCTCTATGGCTACACCTTC.

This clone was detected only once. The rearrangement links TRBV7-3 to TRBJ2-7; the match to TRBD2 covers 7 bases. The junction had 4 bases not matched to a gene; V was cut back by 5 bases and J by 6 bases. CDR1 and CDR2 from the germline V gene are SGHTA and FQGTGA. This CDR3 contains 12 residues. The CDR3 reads CASSVTGGEQYF. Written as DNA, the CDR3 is TGTGCCAGCAGCGTCACGGGGGGCGAGCAGTACTTC.

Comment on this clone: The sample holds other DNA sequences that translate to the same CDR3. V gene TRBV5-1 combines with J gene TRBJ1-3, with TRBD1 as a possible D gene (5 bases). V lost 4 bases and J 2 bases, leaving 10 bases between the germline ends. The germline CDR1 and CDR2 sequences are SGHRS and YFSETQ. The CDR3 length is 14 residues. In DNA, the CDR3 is TGCGCCAGCAGCCCGCAGGGTGCTGGAAACACCATATATTTT. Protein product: CASSPQGAGNTIYF.

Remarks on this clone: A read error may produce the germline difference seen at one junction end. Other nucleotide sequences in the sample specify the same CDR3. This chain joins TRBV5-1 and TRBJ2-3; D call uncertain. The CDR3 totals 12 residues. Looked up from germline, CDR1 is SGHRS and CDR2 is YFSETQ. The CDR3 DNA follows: TGCGCTAGCAGCCTTAGCACAGATACGCAGTATTTT. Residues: CASSLSTDTQYF.

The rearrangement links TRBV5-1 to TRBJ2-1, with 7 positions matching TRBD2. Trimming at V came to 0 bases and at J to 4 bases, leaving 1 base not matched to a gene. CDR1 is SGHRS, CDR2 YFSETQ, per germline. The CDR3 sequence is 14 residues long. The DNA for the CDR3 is TGCGCCAGCAGCTTGGCTAGCGGATACAATGAGCAGTTCTTC. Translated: CASSLASGYNEQFF.

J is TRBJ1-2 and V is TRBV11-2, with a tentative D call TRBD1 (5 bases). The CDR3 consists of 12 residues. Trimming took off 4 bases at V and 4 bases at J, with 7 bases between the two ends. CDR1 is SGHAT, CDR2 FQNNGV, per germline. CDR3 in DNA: TGTGCCAGCAGCTGGGGCGTCTATGGCTACACCTTC. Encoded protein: CASSWGVYGYTF.

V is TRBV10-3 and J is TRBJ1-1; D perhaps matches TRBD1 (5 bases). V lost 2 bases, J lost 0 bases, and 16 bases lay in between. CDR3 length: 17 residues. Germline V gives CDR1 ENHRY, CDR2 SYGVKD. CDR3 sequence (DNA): TGTGCCATCAGTGAGCGGGGGGGGTTCCCCATGAACACTGAAGCTTTCTTT. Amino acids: CAISERGGFPMNTEAFF.

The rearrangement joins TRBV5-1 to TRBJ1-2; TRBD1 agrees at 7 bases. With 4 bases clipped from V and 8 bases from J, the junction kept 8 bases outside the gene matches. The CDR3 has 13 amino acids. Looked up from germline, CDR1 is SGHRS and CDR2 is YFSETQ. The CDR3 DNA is TGCGCCAGCAGCCCTTTAAACAGGGGCGGCTACACCTTC. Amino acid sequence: CASSPLNRGGYTF.

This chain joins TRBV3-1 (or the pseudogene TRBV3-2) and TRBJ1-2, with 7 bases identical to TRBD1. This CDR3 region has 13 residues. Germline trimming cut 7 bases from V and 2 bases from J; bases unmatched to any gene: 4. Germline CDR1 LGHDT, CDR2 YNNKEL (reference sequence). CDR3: CASNRQGNYGYTF. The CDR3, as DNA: TGTGCCAGCAACCGACAGGGAAACTATGGCTACACCTTC.

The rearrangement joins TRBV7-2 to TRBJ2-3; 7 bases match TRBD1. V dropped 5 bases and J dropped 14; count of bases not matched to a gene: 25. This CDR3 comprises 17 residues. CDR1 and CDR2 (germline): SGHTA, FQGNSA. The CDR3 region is CASSVGYRPGTVSDGYF. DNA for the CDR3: TGTGCCAGCAGCGTAGGATATCGTCCCGGGACAGTTTCCGACGGGTATTTT.

This chain's CDR3 is CASSPRDPWGQETQYF. The CDR3 coding sequence is TGTGCCAGCAGCCCGCGGGATCCATGGGGCCAAGAGACCCAGTACTTC. V gene TRBV11-2 combines with J gene TRBJ2-5, with D perhaps matching TRBD2 (6 bases). V dropped 5 bases and J dropped 1 base, with 17 bases sitting between them. CDR1 is SGHAT and CDR2 is FQNNGV in the germline V gene. The CDR3 spans 16 residues.

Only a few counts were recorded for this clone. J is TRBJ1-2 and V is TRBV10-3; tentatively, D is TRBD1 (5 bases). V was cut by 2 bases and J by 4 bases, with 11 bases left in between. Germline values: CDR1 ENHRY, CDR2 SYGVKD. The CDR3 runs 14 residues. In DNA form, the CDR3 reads TGTGCCATCAGTGAGAAACTGGGGCCCTATGGCTACACCTTC. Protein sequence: CAISEKLGPYGYTF.

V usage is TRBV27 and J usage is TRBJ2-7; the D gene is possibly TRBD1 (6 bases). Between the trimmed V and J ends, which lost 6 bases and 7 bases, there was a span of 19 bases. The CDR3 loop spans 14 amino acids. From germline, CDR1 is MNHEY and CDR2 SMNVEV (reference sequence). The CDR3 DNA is TGTGCCAGCAGCATACAGGGCTCGCGTGGAGAGCAGTACTTC. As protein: CASSIQGSRGEQYF.

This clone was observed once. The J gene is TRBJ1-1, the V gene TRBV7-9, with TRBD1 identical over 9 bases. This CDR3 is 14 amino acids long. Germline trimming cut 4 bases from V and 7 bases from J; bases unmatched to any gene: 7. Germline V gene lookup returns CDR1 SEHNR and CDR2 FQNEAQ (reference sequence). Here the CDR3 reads CASSSPGQGIEAFF. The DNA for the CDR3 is TGTGCCAGCAGCTCCCCGGGACAGGGTATTGAAGCTTTCTTT.